Shown below are 27 T cell receptor beta chains from a single sample sequenced in a study of blood T cell repertoires in COVID-19. Clones were sequenced by immunoSEQ multiplex PCR, and TCRdb holds only the in-frame ones, with some missing. The table records 200,000 to 250,000 clones, about four fifths of them present only once. Input material: peripheral blood. These receptors came from a woman older than 75 with COVID-19, enrolled during active disease.

V gene TRBV28 combines with J gene TRBJ2-5, with a weak D call TRBD1 (6 bases). This CDR3 has 14 amino acids. CDR1 and CDR2 from the germline V gene are MDHEN and SYDVKM. V was shortened by 6 bases and J by 4 bases, with 15 bases between the two germline ends. The CDR3 DNA follows: TGTGCCAGCAGCGATATCCGGACAGTAGAGACCCAGTACTTC. This codes for CASSDIRTVETQYF.

The chain is built from TRBV20-1 and TRBJ2-3, with 8 nucleotides matching TRBD1. Trimming removed 3 bases from V and 6 bases from J; junction bases left unmatched: 5. Germline loops: CDR1 DFQATT, CDR2 SNEGSKA (reference sequence). This CDR3 is built from 13 residues. In DNA, the CDR3 is TGCAGTGCTAGTCGAACAGGGGGGGATACGCAGTATTTT. It codes for CSASRTGGDTQYF.

This CDR3 is CASSHPSGGAREQPQHF. In DNA form, the CDR3 reads TGCGCCAGCAGCCACCCCTCTGGGGGGGCGCGGGAACAGCCCCAGCATTTT. The chain links TRBV4-1 to TRBJ1-5, with D perhaps TRBD1 (6 bases). Trimming took 3 bases from V and 7 from J, leaving 22 bases between them. CDR3 size: 17 residues. Germline CDR1 reads MGHRA; CDR2 reads YSYEKL.

The chain carries TRBV10-2 and TRBJ2-1; perhaps TRBD2 as D (6 bases). The CDR3 covers 16 residues. Looked up from germline, CDR1 is WSHSY and CDR2 is SAAADI. The V gene lost 10 bases and the J gene lost 1 base, with 20 bases spanning the gap. In nucleotides, the CDR3 is TGCGCCACCCAAATCAGGTCGGGGGTATCCTACAATGAGCAGTTCTTC. This codes for CATQIRSGVSYNEQFF.

CDR3 amino acids: CASSRSGTGSNYGYTF. The CDR3 coding sequence is TGTGCCAGCAGTCGGTCCGGGACAGGGAGTAACTATGGCTACACCTTC. This chain connects TRBV6-2 or TRBV6-3 to TRBJ1-2; 9 nucleotides match TRBD1. This CDR3 contains 16 residues. J was trimmed by 1 base and V by 5 bases; bases with no gene match: 8. Germline V gene sequence: CDR1 MNHEY, CDR2 SVGEGT.

The J gene is TRBJ1-3, the V gene TRBV18; D unclear. The CDR3 has 18 amino acids. Germline lookup yields CDR1 KGHSH and CDR2 LQKENI. Trimming took off 2 bases at V and 0 bases at J, with 17 bases between the two ends. Here the CDR3 reads CASSPSAPQASSGNTIYF. CDR3 sequence (DNA): TGTGCCAGCTCACCAAGTGCCCCTCAGGCATCCTCTGGAAACACCATATATTTT. The full variable domain, completed using reference TRBV18 and TRBJ1-3, is NAGVMQNPRHLVRRRGQEARLRCSPMKGHSHVYWYRQLPEEGLKFMVYLQKENIIDESGMPKERFSAEFPKEGPSILRIQQVVRGDSAAYFCASSPSAPQASSGNTIYFGEGSWLTVV.

The chain couples TRBV5-4 to TRBJ1-3; D remains ambiguous. From germline, CDR1 is SGHNT and CDR2 YYREEE (reference sequence). The CDR3 runs to 15 residues. V was clipped by 4 bases and J by 0 bases, with 11 bases between them. This chain's CDR3 is CASSAGVGSGNTIYF. Here the CDR3 DNA reads TGTGCCAGCAGCGCCGGGGTGGGCTCTGGAAACACCATATATTTT.

There are many counts of this clone. This sequence joins TRBV5-1 and TRBJ2-1; TRBD1 matches at 12 bases. After removal of 2 bases from V and 7 bases from J, the junction contained 7 bases not matched to a gene. Germline values: CDR1 SGHRS, CDR2 YFSETQ. The CDR3 contains 16 residues. For the CDR3, the DNA is TGCGCCAGCAGCTTCCCCGGGACAGGGGGCGCGAATGAGCAGTTCTTC. Protein: CASSFPGTGGANEQFF.

The J gene is TRBJ2-3, the V gene TRBV9; tentative D call: TRBD1 (6 bases). The CDR3 covers 14 residues. The V end lost 3 bases, the J end lost 3 bases, and 11 bases lay between the germline ends. Germline CDR1 and CDR2: SGDLS and YYNGEE. DNA for the CDR3: TGTGCCAGCAGCGGACCCGACAGGACAGATACGCAGTATTTT. Residues: CASSGPDRTDTQYF.

This clone has a count of ten or more. The rearrangement uses TRBV6-5 and TRBJ1-1; D not resolved. Germline assignment: CDR1 MNHEY and CDR2 SVGAGI. V lost 6 bases to trimming and J lost 11 bases, with 13 bases between them. CDR3 length: 11 amino acids. The CDR3 sequence is CASRSGNLAFF. As DNA, the CDR3 is TGTGCCAGCAGGTCCGGGAACTTGGCTTTCTTT.

V usage is TRBV6-6 and J usage is TRBJ2-1; 14 bases agree with TRBD2. Germline V lookup: CDR1 MNHNY, CDR2 SVGAGI (reference sequence). J lost 6 bases, V lost 6 bases, and 7 bases had no gene match. CDR3 length equals 16 residues. Here the CDR3 reads CASSSGTSGSRNEQFF. The CDR3 bases are TGTGCCAGCAGCTCCGGGACTAGCGGGAGTCGCAATGAGCAGTTCTTC.

V and J are TRBV6-5 and TRBJ2-2, with D perhaps matching TRBD1 (5 bases). CDR3 size: 15 residues. The ends were cut back, 6 bases at V and 6 bases at J, with 17 bases in the middle. Germline V gives CDR1 MNHEY, CDR2 SVGAGI. The CDR3 DNA reads TGTGCCAGCAGCCCCATCGTCAGGGCTTCCGGGGAGCTGTTTTTT. This codes for CASSPIVRASGELFF.

This chain uses TRBV5-1 with TRBJ1-2; the D gene is possibly TRBD1 (5 bases). Per germline, CDR1 SGHRS and CDR2 YFSETQ. This CDR3 spans 16 amino acids. V was trimmed by 0 bases and J by 3 bases, leaving 15 bases between them. The CDR3 loop reads CASSLGQSSSHYGYTF. For the CDR3, the DNA is TGCGCCAGCAGCTTGGGACAGTCGTCCTCTCACTATGGCTACACCTTC.

The CDR3 loop reads CASSPPTSYTDTQYF. As DNA, the CDR3 is TGTGCCAGCTCACCACCGACAAGCTACACAGATACGCAGTATTTT. V usage is TRBV18 and J usage is TRBJ2-3; D unresolved. The V end lost 0 bases, the J end lost 2 bases, and 9 bases lay between the germline ends. The CDR3 extends over 15 amino acids. Per the germline V gene, CDR1 is KGHSH and CDR2 is LQKENI.

The chain combines TRBV11-3 with TRBJ2-1; 11 bases map to TRBD1. CDR1 SGHNT and CDR2 YENEEA come from the germline V gene. The CDR3 covers 18 residues. The V gene end was trimmed by 5 bases and the J gene end by 6 bases; junction bases not matched to a gene: 15. The CDR3 nucleotides are TGTGCCAGCAGCCTCCATACTCTTGGGACAGGGGGTGGCAATGAGCAGTTCTTC. It encodes CASSLHTLGTGGGNEQFF.

The V gene is TRBV9, the J gene TRBJ1-6; D is undetermined. Germline V gene sequence: CDR1 SGDLS, CDR2 YYNGEE. The CDR3 runs to 13 residues. Trimming cost V 0 bases and J 6 bases, with 4 bases left between them. CDR3 region: CASSVGPNSPLHF. The CDR3 DNA reads as TGTGCCAGCAGCGTAGGGCCTAATTCACCCCTCCACTTT.

Only a few counts were recorded for this clone. The rearrangement links TRBV5-1 to TRBJ2-1; TRBD2 might be the D (5 bases). This CDR3 is built from 15 residues. CDR1 and CDR2 (germline): SGHRS, YFSETQ. V was pared by 3 bases and J by 9 bases, with 19 bases between. DNA for the CDR3: TGCGCCAGCAGCTCCCTACGGGGTAGCTCCGGTGAGCAGTTCTTC. As protein: CASSSLRGSSGEQFF.

This CDR3 reads CASSSRTSGANVLTF. Written as DNA, the CDR3 is TGTGCCAGCAGCTCCAGGACTAGCGGGGCCAACGTCCTGACTTTC. The chain uses TRBV7-9 and TRBJ2-6; 8 bases match TRBD2. The CDR3 has 15 amino acids. Germline V CDR1 and CDR2: SEHNR, FQNEAQ (reference sequence). Unmatched junction bases numbered 3, after V lost 4 bases and J lost 4 bases.

The V and J genes are TRBV27 and TRBJ2-7, with 8 bases lining up with TRBD1. In germline, CDR1 is MNHEY, CDR2 SMNVEV (reference sequence). V shed 6 bases and J 2 bases; nucleotides not matched to a gene: 3. CDR3 size: 13 residues. CDR3 amino acids: CASRGQGPYEQYF. CDR3 nucleotide sequence: TGTGCCAGCAGAGGACAGGGCCCCTACGAGCAGTACTTC.

The chain recombines TRBV5-8 with TRBJ1-5; D ambiguous. The germline V gene has CDR1 SGHTS and CDR2 YDEGEE. The CDR3 is 14 residues long. Trimming removed 2 bases from V and 2 bases from J, with 8 bases in between. CDR3 loop: CASSFKGGNQPQHF. DNA for the CDR3: TGTGCCAGCAGCTTCAAGGGAGGCAATCAGCCCCAGCATTTT. Drawing the rest from reference TRBV5-8 and TRBJ1-5, the complete variable domain is EAGVTQSPTHLIKTRGQQATLRCSPISGHTSVYWYQQALGLGLQFLLWYDEGEERNRGNFPPRFSGRQFPNYSSELNVNALELEDSALYLCASSFKGGNQPQHFGDGTRLSIL.

The rearrangement uses TRBV30 and TRBJ2-3; possible D gene TRBD2, 6 bases. CDR1 GTSNPN and CDR2 SVGIG come from the germline V gene (reference sequence). This CDR3 spans 13 amino acids. The CDR3 loop reads CALVVAGTDTQYF. The DNA for the CDR3 is TGTGCGCTGGTAGTGGCGGGGACAGATACGCAGTATTTT. Together with reference TRBV30 and TRBJ2-3, the CDR3 gives the full variable domain: SQTIHQWPATLVQPVGSPLSLECTVEGTSNPNLYWYRQAAGRGLQLLFYSVGIGQISSEVPQNLSASRPQDRQFILSSKKLLLSDSGFYLCALVVAGTDTQYFGPGTRLTVL.

The chain carries TRBV7-2 and TRBJ1-5; D might be TRBD1 (5 bases). V was shortened by 5 bases and J by 3 bases, with 14 bases between the two germline ends. The CDR3 covers 15 residues. Germline V gene sequence: CDR1 SGHTA, CDR2 FQGNSA. Here the CDR3 DNA reads TGTGCCAGCAGCCCGGGACTATCACTCAATCAGCCCCAGCATTTT. Encoded protein: CASSPGLSLNQPQHF.

V usage is TRBV7-3 and J usage is TRBJ2-1; possibly TRBD2 for D (5 bases). V was clipped by 5 bases and J by 9 bases, with 23 bases between them. In germline, CDR1 is SGHTA, CDR2 FQGTGA. The CDR3 is 16 residues long. The CDR3 spells CASSQGSLVLGGEQFF. The CDR3 DNA sequence: TGTGCCAGCAGCCAAGGTTCCCTTGTCCTAGGAGGTGAGCAGTTCTTC. Together with reference TRBV7-3 and TRBJ2-1, the CDR3 gives the full variable domain: GAGVSQTPSNKVTEKGKYVELRCDPISGHTALYWYRQSLGQGPEFLIYFQGTGAADDSGLPNDRFFAVRPEGSVSTLKIQRTERGDSAVYLCASSQGSLVLGGEQFFGPGTRLTVL.

The chain joins TRBV10-3 to TRBJ1-2, with TRBD1 matching over 8 bases. The junction had 10 bases not matched to a gene; V was cut back by 6 bases and J by 4 bases. The CDR3 runs 15 residues. Germline CDR1 ENHRY, CDR2 SYGVKD. Here the CDR3 DNA reads TGTGCCATCAGCACCCCGGACAGGGCGGGCTATGGCTACACCTTC. Its protein is CAISTPDRAGYGYTF.

The rearrangement uses TRBV7-2 and TRBJ2-7; TRBD2 aligns across 7 bases. CDR1 SGHTA and CDR2 FQGNSA come from the germline V gene. V gave up 1 base and J gave up 2 bases; unmatched junction bases: 5. The CDR3 is 15 residues long. The chain's CDR3 is CASSLERGTTYEQYF. The CDR3 bases are TGTGCCAGCAGCTTAGAGCGGGGAACCACCTACGAGCAGTACTTC.

This chain links TRBV6-2 or TRBV6-3 with TRBJ1-2; tentative D call: TRBD1 (6 bases). There are 18 residues in the CDR3. Germline V CDR1 and CDR2: MNHEY, SVGEGT. Trimming removed 5 bases at V and 3 bases at J, with 25 bases between. The CDR3: CASSSRLGRQDEDYGYTF. CDR3 coding DNA: TGTGCCAGCAGTAGCCGGCTCGGAAGACAGGATGAGGACTATGGCTACACCTTC.

The chain employs TRBV25-1 and TRBJ1-2; D is undetermined. V lost 1 base and J 9 bases, leaving 6 bases between the germline ends. This CDR3 has 11 amino acids. Per germline, CDR1 MGHDK and CDR2 SYGVNS. CDR3 protein: CASSELASYTF. As DNA, the CDR3 is TGTGCCAGCAGTGAATTGGCCAGCTACACCTTC.